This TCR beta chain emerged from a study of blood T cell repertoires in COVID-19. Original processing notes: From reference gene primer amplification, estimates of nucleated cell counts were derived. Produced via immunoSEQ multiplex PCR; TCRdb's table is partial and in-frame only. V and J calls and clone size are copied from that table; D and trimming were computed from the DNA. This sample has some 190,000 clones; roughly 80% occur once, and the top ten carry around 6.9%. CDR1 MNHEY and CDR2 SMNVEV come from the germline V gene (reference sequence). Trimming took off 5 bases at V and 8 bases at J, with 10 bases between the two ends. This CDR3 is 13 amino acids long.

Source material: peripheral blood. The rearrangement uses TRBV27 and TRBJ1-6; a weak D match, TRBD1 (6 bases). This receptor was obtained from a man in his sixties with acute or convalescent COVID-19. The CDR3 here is CASSLNRDSPLHF. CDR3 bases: TGTGCCAGCAGTCTTAACAGGGATTCACCCCTCCACTTT.